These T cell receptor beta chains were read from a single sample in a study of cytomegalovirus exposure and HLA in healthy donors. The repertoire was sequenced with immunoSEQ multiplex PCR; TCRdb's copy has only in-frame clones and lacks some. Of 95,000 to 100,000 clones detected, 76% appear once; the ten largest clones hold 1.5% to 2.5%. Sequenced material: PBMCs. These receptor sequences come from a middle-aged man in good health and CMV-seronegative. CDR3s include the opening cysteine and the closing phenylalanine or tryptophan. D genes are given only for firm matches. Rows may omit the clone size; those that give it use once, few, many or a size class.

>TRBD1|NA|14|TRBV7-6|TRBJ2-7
TGTGCCAGCAGCCAAGGACAGGGGGCCTACGAGCAGTACTTC
CASSQGQGAYEQYF
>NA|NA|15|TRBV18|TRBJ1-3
TGTGCCAGCTCACTCACGGGGGACTCTGGAAACACCATATATTTT
CASSLTGDSGNTIYF
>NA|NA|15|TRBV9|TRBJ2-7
TGTGCCAGCAGCGTTGGCGGGTATTTTTCCTACGAGCAGTACTTC
CASSVGGYFSYEQYF
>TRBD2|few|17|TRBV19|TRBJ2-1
TGTGCCAGTAGTATCGGGAAGACTAGCGGGGCATTGTATGAGCAGTTCTTC
CASSIGKTSGALYEQFF
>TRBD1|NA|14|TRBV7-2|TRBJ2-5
TGTGCCAGCAGCAGACAGGGAACCCAAGAGACCCAGTACTTC
CASSRQGTQETQYF
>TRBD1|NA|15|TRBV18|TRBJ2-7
TGTGCCAGCTCACTTATCCGGGACAGCCCCTACGAGCAGTACTTC
CASSLIRDSPYEQYF
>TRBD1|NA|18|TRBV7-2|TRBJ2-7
TGTGCCAGCAGCTGGCCCCCGAATTGGGACAGGGTACCCTACGAGCAGTACTTC
CASSWPPNWDRVPYEQYF
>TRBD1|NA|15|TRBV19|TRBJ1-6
TGTGCCAGTAGTACTACGGGACAGGCTAATTCACCCCTCCACTTT
CASSTTGQANSPLHF
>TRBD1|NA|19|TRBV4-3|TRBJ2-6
TGCGCCAGCAGCCCGGACGCGGGACAGGGGGCTTATGGGGCCAACGTCCTGACTTTC
CASSPDAGQGAYGANVLTF
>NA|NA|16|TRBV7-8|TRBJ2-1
TGTGCCAGCAGCTCGATGTGGGCCACGACCTACAATGAGCAGTTCTTC
CASSSMWATTYNEQFF
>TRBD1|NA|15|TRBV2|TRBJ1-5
TGTGCCAGCAGTGAAGAACAGGGGGAGAATCAGCCCCAGCATTTT
CASSEEQGENQPQHF
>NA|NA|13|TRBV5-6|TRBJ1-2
TGTGCCAGCAGCTTGGACACAGGGTATGGCTACACCTTC
CASSLDTGYGYTF
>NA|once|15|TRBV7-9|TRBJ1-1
TGTGCCAGCAGCTCCGACCGACACTTGAACACTGAAGCTTTCTTT
CASSSDRHLNTEAFF